A selection of T cell receptor beta chains follows, all from one sample in a study of blood T cells in healthy people across ages. MiXCR was run by TCRdb on the 5' RACE reads, yielding one entry per CDR3 protein. The sample shows around 1,500,000 distinct CDR3 sequences, approximately 40% of them seen only once. Sequencing used blood. These receptors all come from a young woman in good health. The CDR3 runs from the conserved cysteine through the conserved F or W. The D gene is left open where the match is weak. Expanded clones are given a class, and other clones once, few, many or no size at all.

CDR3 protein	CDR3 DNA	D gene	V gene	J gene	clone size
CASSLSGDAYNEQFF	TGTGCCAGCAGCTTGAGCGGGGACGCCTACAATGAGCAGTTCTTC	TRBD2	TRBV9	TRBJ2-1	-
CASSLHAETQYF	TGTGCCAGCAGTTTACATGCCGAGACCCAGTACTTC	-	TRBV12-3/TRBV12-4	TRBJ2-5	-
CSARDEGTTSTDTQYF	TGCAGTGCTAGAGATGAAGGGACTACCAGCACAGATACGCAGTATTTT	TRBD2	TRBV20-1	TRBJ2-3	few
CASSQEGLGGEKLFF	TGCGCCAGCAGCCAAGAAGGTCTTGGGGGTGAAAAACTGTTTTTT	-	TRBV4-1	TRBJ1-4	few
CASSPAGRENYGYTF	TGTGCCAGCAGCCCGGCCGGCCGGGAGAACTATGGCTACACCTTC	-	TRBV7-9	TRBJ1-2	-
CASSRGLAYGYTF	TGTGCCAGCAGCCGTGGCTTAGCCTATGGCTACACCTTC	-	TRBV6-5	TRBJ1-2	-
CSARDKDRYYEQYF	TGCAGTGCTAGAGATAAGGACAGGTACTACGAGCAGTACTTC	TRBD1	TRBV20-1	TRBJ2-7	-
CASNPQTSGYYEQYF	TGTGCCAGCAACCCACAGACTAGCGGGTACTACGAGCAGTACTTC	TRBD2	TRBV5-6	TRBJ2-7	-
CASSLSAGMGTEAFF	TGTGCCAGCAGTTTATCGGCTGGTATGGGCACTGAAGCTTTCTTT	-	TRBV12-3/TRBV12-4	TRBJ1-1	-
CASSYSDRDTEAFF	TGTGCCAGCAGTTACTCAGACAGGGACACTGAAGCTTTCTTT	TRBD1	TRBV6-5	TRBJ1-1	few
CATSRGQEVEKLFF	TGTGCCACCAGCAGAGGACAAGAGGTTGAAAAACTGTTTTTT	-	TRBV15	TRBJ1-4	-
CASSQGVSSYNEQYF	TGCGCCAGCAGCCAAGGGGTGAGCTCCTACAATGAGCAGTACTTC	-	TRBV4-1	TRBJ2-7	-
CASSGWGEDQETQYF	TGTGCCAGCAGTGGGTGGGGGGAGGACCAAGAGACCCAGTACTTC	-	TRBV12-3/TRBV12-4	TRBJ2-5	-
CASSDSGSPPHF	TGTGCCAGCAGTGACTCAGGTTCACCCCCCCACTTT	-	TRBV2	TRBJ1-6	-
CASSSVTTSGRGLNAGELFF	TGTGCCAGCAGCTCAGTTACAACTAGCGGGAGAGGTCTTAATGCCGGGGAGCTGTTTTTT	TRBD2	TRBV11-3	TRBJ2-2	-
CASTSMQLAGRTDTQYF	TGTGCCAGCACCTCCATGCAACTAGCGGGAAGAACAGATACGCAGTATTTT	TRBD2	TRBV11-2	TRBJ2-3	-
CASKRAGGGNTIYF	TGTGCCAGCAAAAGGGCAGGGGGTGGAAACACCATATATTTT	TRBD1	TRBV9	TRBJ1-3	-
CSATAQGTRNSPLHF	TGCAGTGCCACGGCACAGGGGACAAGGAATTCACCCCTCCACTTT	TRBD1	TRBV20-1	TRBJ1-6	-
CASSLALPLAGATDTQYF	TGTGCCAGCAGTTTAGCGCTACCACTAGCGGGGGCCACAGATACGCAGTATTTT	TRBD2	TRBV12-3/TRBV12-4	TRBJ2-3	few
CSARDKRGQETQYF	TGCAGTGCTAGAGACAAGCGGGGACAAGAGACCCAGTACTTC	TRBD2	TRBV20-1	TRBJ2-5	-
CSARTGTNEKLFF	TGCAGCGCCCGGACGGGAACTAATGAAAAACTGTTTTTT	-	TRBV20-1	TRBJ1-4	few
CASSYDRAGEAFF	TGTGCCAGCAGTTACGACAGGGCAGGAGAAGCTTTCTTT	TRBD1	TRBV6-2/TRBV6-3	TRBJ1-1	-
CSAREQGGFYEQYF	TGCAGTGCTAGAGAACAGGGGGGTTTCTACGAGCAGTACTTC	TRBD1	TRBV20-1	TRBJ2-7	-
CASSPGLAVVDNEQFF	TGTGCCAGCAGCCCGGGACTAGCGGTAGTCGACAATGAGCAGTTCTTC	TRBD2	TRBV6-2/TRBV6-3	TRBJ2-1	-
CASSYSGAGTRTYEQYF	TGTGCCAGCAGTTACTCGGGCGCCGGGACTAGAACCTACGAGCAGTACTTC	TRBD2	TRBV6-5	TRBJ2-7	-
CASSEVIGGGQFF	TGTGCCAGCAGTGAAGTTATCGGGGGCGGGCAGTTCTTC	-	TRBV6-1	TRBJ2-1	few
CASSPQSGVANIQYF	TGTGCCAGCAGCCCACAGTCAGGGGTCGCTAACATTCAGTACTTC	-	TRBV7-9	TRBJ2-4	few
CSARDPGGIQYF	TGCAGTGCTAGAGACCCGGGAGGCATTCAGTACTTC	TRBD2	TRBV20-1	TRBJ2-4	-
CASSPREGPVYTEAFF	TGTGCCAGCAGCCCCCGGGAGGGCCCGGTGTACACTGAAGCTTTCTTT	-	TRBV13	TRBJ1-1	-
CASSHTGTSGESQETQYF	TGTGCCAGCAGCCATACCGGGACTAGCGGGGAAAGCCAAGAGACCCAGTACTTC	TRBD2	TRBV13	TRBJ2-5	-
CAGSILPYEQYF	TGTGCCGGCAGTATCCTACCCTACGAGCAGTACTTC	-	TRBV28	TRBJ2-7	-
CSARDYGRSYEQYF	TGCAGTGCTAGAGATTATGGACGGTCCTACGAGCAGTACTTC	-	TRBV20-1	TRBJ2-7	few
CASSFTGDGNSPLHF	TGTGCCAGCAGTTTCACAGGGGACGGGAATTCACCCCTCCACTTT	TRBD1	TRBV28	TRBJ1-6	-
CASSPPRLAGNNEQFF	TGCGCCAGCAGCCCCCCTCGACTAGCGGGTAATAATGAGCAGTTCTTC	TRBD2	TRBV5-1	TRBJ2-1	few
CASIERDPNQPQHF	TGTGCCAGCATCGAACGGGATCCCAATCAGCCCCAGCATTTT	-	TRBV2	TRBJ1-5	-
CSARESGGTYNEQFF	TGCAGTGCTAGAGAAAGCGGGGGGACCTACAATGAGCAGTTCTTC	TRBD2	TRBV20-1	TRBJ2-1	few
CASRPGWGAWATNEKLFF	TGTGCCAGCAGGCCAGGCTGGGGTGCTTGGGCAACTAATGAAAAACTGTTTTTT	-	TRBV6-1	TRBJ1-4	-